The entry that follows covers one T cell receptor beta chain sequence. The data were taken from a study of control samples from healthy donors and cancer patients. Data came from immunoSEQ multiplex PCR; TCRdb stores just in-frame clones and leaves some out. The sample lists fewer than 150,000 clones, 80% to 95% occurring once. The ends were cut back, 0 bases at V and 2 bases at J, with 7 bases in the middle. Germline V gives CDR1 SGHNT, CDR2 YYREEE (reference sequence). CDR3 length: 14 residues. The gene calls are TRBV5-4 and TRBJ2-3; D gene ambiguous. The sequenced sample was blood. This TCR was sampled from a woman between 18 and 29 years old in good health. The CDR3 sequence is CASSLGTFTDTQYF. Here the CDR3 DNA reads TGTGCCAGCAGCTTGGGCACCTTCACAGATACGCAGTATTTT.